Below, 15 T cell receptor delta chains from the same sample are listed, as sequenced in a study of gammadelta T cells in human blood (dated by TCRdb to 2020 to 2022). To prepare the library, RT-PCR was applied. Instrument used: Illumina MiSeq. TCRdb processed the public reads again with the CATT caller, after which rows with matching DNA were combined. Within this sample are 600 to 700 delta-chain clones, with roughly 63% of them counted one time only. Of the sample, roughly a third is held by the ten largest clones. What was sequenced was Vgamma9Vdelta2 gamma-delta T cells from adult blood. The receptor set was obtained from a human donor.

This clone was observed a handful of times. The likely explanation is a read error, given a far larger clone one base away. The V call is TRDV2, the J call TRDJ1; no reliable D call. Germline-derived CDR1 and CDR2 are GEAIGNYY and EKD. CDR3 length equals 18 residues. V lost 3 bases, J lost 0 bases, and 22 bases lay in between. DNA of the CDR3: TGTGCCTGTGACCCTCTCAGGTCGGTCGAGTCGTACACCGATAAACTCATCTTT. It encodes CACDPLRSVESYTDKLIF.

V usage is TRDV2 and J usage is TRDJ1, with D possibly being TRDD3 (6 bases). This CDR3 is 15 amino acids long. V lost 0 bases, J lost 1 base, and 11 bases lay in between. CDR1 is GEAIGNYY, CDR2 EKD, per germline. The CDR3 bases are TGTGCCTGTGACACCTTGGGGGCCAGCACCGATAAACTCATCTTT. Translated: CACDTLGASTDKLIF.

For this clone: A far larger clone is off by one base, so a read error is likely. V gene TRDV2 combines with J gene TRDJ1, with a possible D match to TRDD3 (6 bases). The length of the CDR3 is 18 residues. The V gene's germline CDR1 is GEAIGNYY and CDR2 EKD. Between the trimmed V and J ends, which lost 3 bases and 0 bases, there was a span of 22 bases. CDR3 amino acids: CACDRLTDLGTYTDKLIF. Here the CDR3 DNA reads TGTGCCTGTGACCGCCTCACCGACCTGGGGACCTACACCGATAAACTCATCTTT.

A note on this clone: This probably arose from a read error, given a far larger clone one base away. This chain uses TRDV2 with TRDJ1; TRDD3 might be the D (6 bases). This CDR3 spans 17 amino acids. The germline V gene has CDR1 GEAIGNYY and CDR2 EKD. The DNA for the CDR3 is TGTGCCTGTGACACCGTATCCGGGGGACCTAACACCGATAAAATCATCTTT. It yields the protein CACDTVSGGPNTDKIIF.

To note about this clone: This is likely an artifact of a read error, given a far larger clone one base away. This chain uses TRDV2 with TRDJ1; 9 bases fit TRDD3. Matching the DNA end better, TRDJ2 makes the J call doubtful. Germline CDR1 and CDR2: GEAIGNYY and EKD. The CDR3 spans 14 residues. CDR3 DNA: TGTGCCTGTGACAACTGGGGGAACACCGATAAACTCTTCTTT. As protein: CACDNWGNTDKLFF.

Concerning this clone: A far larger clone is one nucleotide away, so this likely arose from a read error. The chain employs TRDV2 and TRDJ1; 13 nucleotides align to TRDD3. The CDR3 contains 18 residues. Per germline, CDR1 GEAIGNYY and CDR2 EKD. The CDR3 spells CACDPVLGDTRSTNKLIF. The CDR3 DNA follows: TGTGCCTGTGACCCCGTACTGGGGGATACGCGGAGCACCAATAAACTCATCTTT.

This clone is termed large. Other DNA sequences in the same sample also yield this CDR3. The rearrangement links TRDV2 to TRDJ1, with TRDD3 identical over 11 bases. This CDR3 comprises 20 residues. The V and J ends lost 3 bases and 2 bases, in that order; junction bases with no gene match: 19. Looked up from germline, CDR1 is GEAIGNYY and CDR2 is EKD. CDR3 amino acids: CACDPLGVGDTGFGTDKLIF. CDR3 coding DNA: TGTGCCTGTGACCCACTCGGAGTGGGGGATACGGGGTTTGGGACCGATAAACTCATCTTT.

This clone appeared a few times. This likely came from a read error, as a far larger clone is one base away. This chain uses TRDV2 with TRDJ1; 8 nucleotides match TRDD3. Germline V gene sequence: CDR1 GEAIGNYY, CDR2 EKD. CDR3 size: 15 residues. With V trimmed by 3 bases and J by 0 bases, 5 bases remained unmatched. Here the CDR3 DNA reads TGTGCCTGTGACTGCTGGGGGACCAACACCGATAAACTCATCTTT. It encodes CACDCWGTNTDKLIF.

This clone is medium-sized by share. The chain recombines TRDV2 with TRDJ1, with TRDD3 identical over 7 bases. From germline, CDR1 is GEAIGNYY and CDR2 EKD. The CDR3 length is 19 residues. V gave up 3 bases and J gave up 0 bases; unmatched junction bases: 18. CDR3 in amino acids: CACDSIPGGIALYTDKLIF. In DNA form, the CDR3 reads TGTGCCTGTGACTCCATCCCTGGGGGGATTGCCTTGTACACCGATAAACTCATCTTT.

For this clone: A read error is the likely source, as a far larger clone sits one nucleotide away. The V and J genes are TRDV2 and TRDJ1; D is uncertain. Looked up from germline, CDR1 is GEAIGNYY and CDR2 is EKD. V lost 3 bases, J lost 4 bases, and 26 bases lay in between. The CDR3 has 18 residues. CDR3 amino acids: CACDPLRSVGSYIDKLIF. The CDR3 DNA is TGTGCCTGTGACCCTCTCAGGTCGGTCGGGTCGTACATCGATAAACTCATCTTT.

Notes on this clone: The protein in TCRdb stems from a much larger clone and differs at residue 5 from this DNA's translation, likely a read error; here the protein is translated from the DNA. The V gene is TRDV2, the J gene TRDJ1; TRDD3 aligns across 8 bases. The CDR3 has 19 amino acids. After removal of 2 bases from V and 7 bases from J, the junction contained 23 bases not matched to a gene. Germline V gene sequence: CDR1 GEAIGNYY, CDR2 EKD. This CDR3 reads CACDNVQPPYGGSAAKLIF. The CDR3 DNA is TGTGCCTGTGACAACGTACAACCTCCTTATGGGGGATCCGCTGCTAAACTCATCTTT.

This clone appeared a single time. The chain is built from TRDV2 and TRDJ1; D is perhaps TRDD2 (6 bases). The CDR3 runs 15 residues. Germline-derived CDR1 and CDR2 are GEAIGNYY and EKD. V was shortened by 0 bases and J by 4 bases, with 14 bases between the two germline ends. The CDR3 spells CACDTILPQFDKLIF. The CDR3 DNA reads TGTGCCTGTGACACCATCCTACCCCAATTCGATAAACTCATCTTT.

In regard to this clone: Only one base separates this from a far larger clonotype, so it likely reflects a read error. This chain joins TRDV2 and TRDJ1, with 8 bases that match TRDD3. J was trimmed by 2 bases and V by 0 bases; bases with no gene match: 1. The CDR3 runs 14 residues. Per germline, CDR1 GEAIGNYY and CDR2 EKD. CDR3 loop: CACDTMGDTDKLIF. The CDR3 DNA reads TGTGCCTGTGACACCATGGGGGATACCGATAAACTCATCTTT.

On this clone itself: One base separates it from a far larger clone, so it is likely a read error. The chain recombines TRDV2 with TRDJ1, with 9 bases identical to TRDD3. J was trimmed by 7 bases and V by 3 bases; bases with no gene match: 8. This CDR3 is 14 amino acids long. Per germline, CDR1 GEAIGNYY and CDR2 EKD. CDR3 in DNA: TGTGCCTGTGACCCCCTACTGGGGGACATTAAACTCATCTTT. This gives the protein CACDPLLGDIKLIF.

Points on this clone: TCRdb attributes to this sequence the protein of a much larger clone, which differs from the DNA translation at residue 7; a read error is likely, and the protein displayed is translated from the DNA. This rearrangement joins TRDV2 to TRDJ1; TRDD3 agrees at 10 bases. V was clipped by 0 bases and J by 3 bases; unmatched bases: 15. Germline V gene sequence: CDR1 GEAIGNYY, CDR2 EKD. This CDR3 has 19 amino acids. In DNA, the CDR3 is TGTGCCTGTGACACCGTCTGTCGTTTACTGGGGGATGTTGCCGATAAACTCATCTTT. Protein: CACDTVCRLLGDVADKLIF.